These T cell receptor beta chains were read from a single sample in a study of CD8 T cells in Susac syndrome. TCRdb analysed the immunoSEQ multiplex PCR reads with MiXCR anew, one entry per CDR3 protein. Here the sample spans more than 65,000 distinct CDR3 sequences, about 94% being singletons. The sample taken for sequencing was CD8+ T cells from PBMCs. The receptors come from a human donor with multiple sclerosis. The CDR3 runs from the conserved cysteine through the conserved F or W. D genes are given only for firm matches. Some rows mark clone size as missing; the rest say once, few, many or name a class of expanded clone.

j_call,d_call,clone_size,v_call,cdr3_aa,cdr3_nt
TRBJ1-2,TRBD1,once,TRBV6-1,CASSIGTGPYKRYGYTF,TGTGCCAGCAGTATAGGGACAGGGCCCTACAAACGCTATGGCTACACCTTC
TRBJ2-7,.,.,TRBV27,CASSLNWEQYF,TGTGCCAGCAGTTTAAATTGGGAGCAGTACTTC
TRBJ2-7,.,once,TRBV3-1,CASSQASTSSGLEQYF,TGTGCCAGCAGCCAAGCATCGACTAGTTCGGGCCTCGAGCAGTACTTC
TRBJ2-6,.,.,TRBV25-1,CASSFRISGANVLTF,TGTGCCAGCAGTTTCAGAATCTCTGGGGCCAACGTCCTGACTTTC
TRBJ2-7,.,.,TRBV20-1,CSARGGADYEQYF,TGCAGTGCTAGAGGGGGGGCGGACTACGAGCAGTACTTC
TRBJ1-2,.,.,TRBV12-3/TRBV12-4,CASTWTRGLGYGYTF,TGTGCCAGCACCTGGACCCGGGGACTGGGCTATGGCTACACCTTC
TRBJ2-1,TRBD2,.,TRBV20-1,CSAAGKREDNEQFF,TGCAGTGCCGCTGGCAAGCGGGAAGACAATGAGCAGTTCTTC
TRBJ1-2,TRBD1,.,TRBV7-9,CASSPGQGVLRYYGYTF,TGTGCCAGCAGCCCTGGACAGGGTGTTTTGAGATATTATGGCTACACCTTC
TRBJ2-1,.,.,TRBV9,CASSVGGSGLNEQFF,TGTGCCAGCAGCGTAGGAGGGAGCGGTCTCAATGAGCAGTTCTTC
TRBJ1-3,.,.,TRBV7-8,CASSRLMDSSGNTIYF,TGTGCCAGCAGCCGACTAATGGACAGCTCTGGAAACACCATATATTTT
TRBJ2-7,.,few,TRBV28,CASSFLSEQYF,TGTGCCAGCAGTTTCCTTTCCGAGCAGTACTTC
TRBJ2-1,TRBD1,.,TRBV6-1,CASSEVQGWNNEQFF,TGTGCCAGCAGTGAGGTACAGGGGTGGAACAATGAGCAGTTCTTC